The rows below give T cell receptor beta chains drawn from one sample of a study of shared T cell receptors in the human thymus. Using immunoSEQ multiplex PCR, the repertoire was profiled, and TCRdb retains in-frame clones only, with some absent. The sample lists hundreds of thousands of clones, roughly 90% occurring once. This sample was shared with a second study, whose subject was human thymus T cells.

The sequencing sample was made of thymocytes. All receptors come from a boy under two years old with a congenital heart defect. The conserved cysteine and the conserved F or W are not part of the CDR3 here. Fields, in order: clone size, V gene, J gene, CDR3 protein. Rows may omit the clone size; those that give it use once, few, many or a size class.

-	TRBV15	TRBJ2-1	ATSLSSGGGGANEQF
-	TRBV5-8	TRBJ2-7	ASSAGPSGRPLPTYEQY
-	TRBV28	TRBJ2-7	ASSFCQGRCEQY
-	TRBV7-7	TRBJ2-2	ASSLPPRAGTPTGELF
once	TRBV4-3	TRBJ2-2	ASSQRGRGANTGELF
-	TRBV19	TRBJ1-5	ASSIDSVNQPQH
-	TRBV4-1	TRBJ2-7	ASSHRTSGLSYEQY
-	TRBV29-1	TRBJ2-7	SVEDRPGQGAYEQY
-	TRBV7-8	TRBJ2-7	ASSPGDRSSYEQY
-	TRBV4-3	TRBJ2-1	ASSQEDDPRGPNEQF
-	TRBV11-2	TRBJ1-2	ASSRRANYGYT
-	TRBV18	TRBJ2-5	ASSPRLSGVGETQY
-	TRBV18	TRBJ2-1	ASSIPGGEWNEQF
-	TRBV29-1	TRBJ2-1	SVVGREQF
few	TRBV19	TRBJ2-7	ASSTGTGPYEQY
-	TRBV10-3	TRBJ1-5	AISELSTGSNQPQH
-	TRBV7-6	TRBJ1-1	ASSQTGENTEAF
-	TRBV4-3	TRBJ2-1	ASSQGTSGSYNEQF
-	TRBV4-1	TRBJ2-7	ASSQDPPSGSKYEQY
-	TRBV5-8	TRBJ2-1	ASNCSYNEQF
few	TRBV19	TRBJ1-5	ASSNRNQPQH
-	TRBV15	TRBJ2-2	ATSREATGELF
once	TRBV6-5	TRBJ2-1	ASSYQTEEGNEQF
few	TRBV9	TRBJ2-3	ASSPRGAGGATDTQY
-	TRBV5-1	TRBJ2-5	ASSLGGGLAGQETQY
-	TRBV10-3	TRBJ1-4	AIREGQGGEKLF
-	TRBV28	TRBJ1-1	ASSLNGNTEAF
-	TRBV5-4	TRBJ2-2	ASSRGLAENTGELF
-	TRBV15	TRBJ2-7	ATSDPGQVTYEQY
few	TRBV14	TRBJ1-1	ASSQSYGVKEAF
-	TRBV19	TRBJ2-3	ASRPSSGSTDTQY
-	TRBV27	TRBJ1-1	ASSLSGDRGRITEAF
-	TRBV4-1	TRBJ2-2	ASSQDSRLAANTGELF
-	TRBV29-1	TRBJ2-4	SVEGVAKNIQY
-	TRBV18	TRBJ2-7	ASSRREGGSYEQY
-	TRBV7-9	TRBJ2-1	ASSFREGHNEQF